These 5 T cell receptor beta chains were sequenced from one sample in a study of blood T cell repertoires in COVID-19. Repertoires were generated with immunoSEQ multiplex PCR, while TCRdb's copy carries only in-frame clones and drops some. This table has 200,000 to 300,000 clones, roughly 86% appearing once. The sequenced material came from peripheral blood. The receptors were sampled from a woman in her fifties or sixties with COVID-19, enrolled during active disease.

This chain links TRBV19 with TRBJ2-6; TRBD1 aligns across 8 bases. CDR3 size: 15 residues. Trimming at V came to 5 bases and at J to 3 bases, leaving 3 bases not matched to a gene. Germline V CDR1 and CDR2: LNHDA, SQIVND (reference sequence). The CDR3 is CASSDRGGGANVLTF. The DNA for the CDR3 is TGTGCCAGTAGTGACAGGGGCGGTGGGGCCAACGTCCTGACTTTC.

Of note for this clone: Different DNA sequences within this sample yield the same CDR3. The V call is TRBV30, the J call TRBJ1-3, with a weak D call TRBD1 (5 bases). The ends were cut back, 0 bases at V and 1 base at J, with 10 bases in the middle. CDR3 length: 15 residues. The germline CDR1 and CDR2 sequences are GTSNPN and SVGIG (reference sequence). The DNA of the CDR3 is TGTGCCTGGAGTGTACGCGGGGGTTCTGGAAACACCATATATTTT. Its translation: CAWSVRGGSGNTIYF.

The V call is TRBV3-1 (or the pseudogene TRBV3-2), the J call TRBJ1-4; D remains ambiguous. The germline V and J ends were trimmed by 2 bases and 4 bases, with 11 bases remaining between them. The length of the CDR3 is 15 residues. From germline, CDR1 is LGHDT and CDR2 YNNKEL (reference sequence). The CDR3 protein is CASSQPWGGNEKLFF. The CDR3 DNA sequence: TGTGCCAGCAGCCAACCCTGGGGAGGTAATGAAAAACTGTTTTTT.

The chain couples TRBV3-1 (or the pseudogene TRBV3-2) to TRBJ1-2; 7 nucleotides agree with TRBD1. CDR1 and CDR2 (germline): LGHDT, YNNKEL (reference sequence). The ends lost 0 bases at V and 7 bases at J; junction bases unmatched: 8. The CDR3 has 15 residues. CDR3 region: CASSQDYRGKGGYTF. The CDR3 DNA reads as TGTGCCAGCAGCCAAGACTACAGGGGTAAGGGTGGCTACACCTTC.

This chain connects TRBV3-1 (or the pseudogene TRBV3-2) to TRBJ1-1; 8 nucleotides agree with TRBD1. Germline CDR1 and CDR2: LGHDT and YNNKEL (reference sequence). The CDR3 loop spans 14 amino acids. Trimming at V came to 4 bases and at J to 5 bases, leaving 6 bases not matched to a gene. CDR3 bases: TGTGCCAGCAGCCCAGGGGGCTGGGAAACTGAAGCTTTCTTT. Translated: CASSPGGWETEAFF.